A selection of T cell receptor beta chains follows, all from one sample in a study of regulatory T cells in long-lasting Graves disease. TCRdb reanalysed the multiplex PCR reads using MiXCR and keeps one entry per CDR3 protein. The sample lists roughly 700,000 distinct CDR3 sequences; approximately 31% were seen once. This specimen consisted of peripheral blood mononuclear cells (PBMCs), obtained when the disease was refractory, from a patient treated with antithyroid drugs. Receptors originate from a female donor with Graves disease. Both conserved end residues are part of each CDR3. The D gene is left open where the match is weak. The listing skips clone size in some rows; elsewhere it reads once, few, many or a size class.

v_call	clone_size	d_call	j_call	cdr3_aa	cdr3_nt
TRBV27	NA	TRBD1	TRBJ1-2	CASSPTPTGAYDYTF	TGTGCCAGCAGTCCCACCCCTACAGGGGCCTATGACTACACCTTC
TRBV3-1	NA	NA	TRBJ1-4	CASSQDSRGLAVFF	TGTGCCAGCAGCCAAGATTCCCGGGGTCTCGCGGTGTTTTTT
TRBV19	NA	NA	TRBJ2-2	CASTGAFNTGELFF	TGTGCCAGTACTGGGGCCTTTAACACCGGGGAGCTGTTTTTT
TRBV5-1	many	NA	TRBJ1-1	CASSREGMNTEAFF	TGCGCCAGCAGCCGGGAGGGGATGAACACTGAAGCTTTCTTT
TRBV11-2	many	NA	TRBJ1-1	CASSLVQMNTEAFF	TGTGCCAGCAGCTTAGTACAGATGAACACTGAAGCTTTCTTT
TRBV11-1	few	TRBD1	TRBJ1-4	CASSSGQGSEKLFF	TGTGCCAGCAGCTCGGGACAGGGGTCCGAAAAACTGTTTTTT
TRBV12-3/TRBV12-4	few	NA	TRBJ1-1	CASSQDRLRAFF	TGTGCCAGCAGCCAGGACAGATTGAGGGCTTTCTTT
TRBV6-9	many	NA	TRBJ1-1	CASSYTQAEGGFATPEAFF	TGTGCCAGCAGTTATACGCAGGCAGAGGGAGGATTTGCCACTCCTGAAGCTTTCTTT
TRBV12-3/TRBV12-4	NA	TRBD1	TRBJ1-2	CASAPPGQGHHGYTF	TGTGCCAGCGCCCCTCCGGGACAGGGTCACCATGGCTACACCTTC
TRBV13	many	NA	TRBJ1-4	CASSRASTAKFEKLFF	TGTGCCAGCAGCCGCGCCTCGACAGCGAAGTTTGAAAAACTGTTTTTT
TRBV28	few	NA	TRBJ1-6	CASRGAGSPLHF	TGTGCCAGCCGGGGCGCGGGCTCACCCCTCCACTTT
TRBV20-1	NA	NA	TRBJ1-3	CSAGEYSGNTIYF	TGCAGTGCCGGCGAGTACTCTGGAAACACCATATATTTT
TRBV27	NA	NA	TRBJ2-7	CASSSGVNEQYF	TGTGCCAGCAGTTCCGGGGTCAACGAGCAGTACTTC
TRBV29-1	NA	TRBD1	TRBJ1-5	CSVSTGSNQPQHF	TGCAGCGTTTCGACAGGGAGCAATCAGCCCCAGCATTTT
TRBV6-1	NA	TRBD2	TRBJ2-1	CASSRGGREYNEQFF	TGTGCCAGCAGTCGCGGGGGGCGGGAATACAATGAGCAGTTCTTC
TRBV28	many	TRBD1	TRBJ1-5	CASSLGTGGLNQPQHF	TGTGCCAGCAGTTTGGGGACAGGGGGCCTCAATCAGCCCCAGCATTTT
TRBV7-9	few	TRBD2	TRBJ2-2	CASSTRGGGPTTGELFF	TGTGCCAGCAGCACCCGCGGGGGAGGGCCGACCACCGGGGAGCTGTTTTTT
TRBV25-1	few	TRBD1	TRBJ1-2	CASRGTGGMDGYTF	TGTGCCAGCAGGGGGACAGGGGGCATGGATGGCTACACCTTC
TRBV3-1	NA	NA	TRBJ2-7	CASSQAGQHYEQYF	TGTGCCAGCAGCCAGGCGGGACAGCATTACGAGCAGTACTTC
TRBV2	many	NA	TRBJ1-1	CASSAGPNRATEAFF	TGTGCCAGCAGTGCTGGGCCTAACAGGGCCACTGAAGCTTTCTTT
TRBV19	NA	NA	TRBJ1-1	CASSIEGVQNTEAFF	TGTGCCAGTAGTATAGAGGGTGTCCAGAACACTGAAGCTTTCTTT
TRBV7-2	few	NA	TRBJ1-3	CASSSLSGNTIYF	TGTGCCAGCAGCTCCCTCAGTGGAAACACCATATATTTT
TRBV6-1	NA	NA	TRBJ1-1	CASSDTTGMNTEAFF	TGTGCCAGCAGTGATACGACAGGCATGAACACTGAAGCTTTCTTT
TRBV28	NA	NA	TRBJ1-2	CASSLLGGSAYTF	TGTGCCAGCAGTTTATTGGGGGGGTCTGCCTACACCTTC
TRBV6-5	NA	TRBD1	TRBJ1-1	CASSYRDRGRHTEAFF	TGTGCCAGCAGTTACCGGGACAGGGGGCGACACACTGAAGCTTTCTTT
TRBV29-1	NA	TRBD2	TRBJ2-2	CSGAIAGTGELFF	TGCAGCGGTGCCATAGCGGGAACCGGGGAGCTGTTTTTT
TRBV28	many	TRBD1	TRBJ1-2	CASSLMGQGFGYTF	TGTGCCAGCAGTTTAATGGGACAGGGTTTTGGCTACACCTTC
TRBV5-1	NA	NA	TRBJ1-1	CASSLELSKLNTEAFF	TGCGCCAGCAGCTTGGAATTGAGTAAGCTGAACACTGAAGCTTTCTTT
TRBV3-1	NA	TRBD1	TRBJ1-2	CASSQATPGGNYGYTF	TGTGCCAGCAGCCAAGCAACCCCAGGGGGCAACTATGGCTACACCTTC
TRBV7-3	few	TRBD1	TRBJ1-2	CASSRDRADSYGYTF	TGTGCCAGCAGCCGTGACAGGGCGGATAGCTATGGCTACACCTTC
TRBV5-1	NA	TRBD2	TRBJ2-1	CASSSSTSGVLGYNEQFF	TGCGCCAGCAGCTCCTCGACTAGCGGGGTGCTAGGCTACAATGAGCAGTTCTTC
TRBV12-3/TRBV12-4	NA	NA	TRBJ2-2	CASSSFSAVTGELFF	TGTGCCAGCAGCTCCTTTAGCGCGGTCACCGGGGAGCTGTTTTTT
TRBV28	many	NA	TRBJ1-1	CASRILSENTEAFF	TGTGCCAGCCGTATACTATCGGAGAACACTGAAGCTTTCTTT
TRBV25-1	few	TRBD2	TRBJ2-6	CASSPGTSGRAGANVLTF	TGTGCCAGCAGCCCGGGGACTAGCGGGAGGGCCGGGGCCAACGTCCTGACTTTC
TRBV19	few	NA	TRBJ1-2	CASSAGPLYGYTF	TGTGCCAGTAGCGCGGGACCGCTTTATGGCTACACCTTC
TRBV12-5	many	NA	TRBJ2-5	CASGRDGTIAQYF	TGTGCTAGTGGGCGGGACGGTACCATAGCCCAGTACTTC
TRBV20-1	NA	NA	TRBJ1-5	CSARIQGRGNNQPQHF	TGCAGTGCTAGAATTCAGGGGCGAGGGAACAATCAGCCCCAGCATTTT
TRBV3-1	few	NA	TRBJ1-1	CASSLVGGRGTEAFF	TGTGCCAGCAGCCTAGTAGGAGGGCGAGGCACTGAAGCTTTCTTT
TRBV28	NA	TRBD1	TRBJ2-7	CASSPPGQPLYGQYF	TGTGCCAGCAGTCCCCCGGGACAGCCCCTGTACGGGCAGTACTTC
TRBV12-3/TRBV12-4	many	NA	TRBJ1-1	CASSPGPAAEAFF	TGTGCCAGCAGCCCGGGTCCCGCGGCTGAAGCTTTCTTT
TRBV7-3	NA	NA	TRBJ2-7	CASSKARTLSYEQYF	TGTGCCAGCAGCAAGGCGAGGACGTTATCCTACGAGCAGTACTTC
TRBV20-1	NA	TRBD1	TRBJ1-4	CSAQDRVNEKLFF	TGCAGTGCTCAGGACAGGGTGAATGAAAAACTGTTTTTT
TRBV27	NA	NA	TRBJ2-5	CASSLGAGRSETQYF	TGTGCCAGCAGTTTGGGGGCAGGGAGAAGCGAGACCCAGTACTTC
TRBV6-2/TRBV6-3	few	TRBD1	TRBJ1-2	CASSRIQDRGDGYTF	TGTGCCAGCAGTCGAATACAGGACAGGGGAGACGGCTACACCTTC
TRBV28	few	NA	TRBJ1-3	CASSFAAPGNTIYF	TGTGCCAGCAGTTTCGCGGCTCCCGGAAACACCATATATTTT
TRBV6-4	few	NA	TRBJ1-2	CASSRGQDYGYTF	TGTGCCAGCAGCCGGGGGCAGGACTATGGCTACACCTTC
TRBV3-1	few	NA	TRBJ2-4	CASSQDWAGSKNIQYF	TGTGCCAGCAGCCAAGATTGGGCAGGGTCCAAAAACATTCAGTACTTC
TRBV20-1	few	NA	TRBJ1-2	CSARDMDSLLGGYTF	TGCAGTGCTAGAGATATGGACAGCCTCTTGGGTGGCTACACCTTC